Below, one T cell receptor beta chain is given with its context. This sample was included in a study of blood T cell repertoires in COVID-19. Study overall: The study drew acute and convalescent COVID-19 samples from the United States, Italy and Spain. T cells, B-cell-depleted T cells, or PBMCs provided the cDNA or gDNA that served as material.

V dropped 2 bases and J dropped 1 base, with 8 bases sitting between them. The CDR3 is 14 residues long. Per the germline V gene, CDR1 is MGHRA and CDR2 is YSYEKL. Authors' processing steps: Scientists estimated how many nucleated cells there were by amplifying reference gene primers. The repertoire was sequenced with immunoSEQ multiplex PCR; TCRdb's copy has only in-frame clones and lacks some. D and trimming come from the DNA, and the V and J calls and clone size come from that table. The sample comprises approximately 210,000 clones, around four fifths of which are singletons, and 7.5% to 8% rests with the top ten.

The chain carries TRBV4-1 and TRBJ1-2, with TRBD1 as a possible D gene (6 bases). This receptor was obtained from a woman between 45 and 60 years old with active or convalescent COVID-19. Sequenced sample: peripheral blood. The CDR3 region is CASSQTGLNYGYTF. CDR3 nucleotide sequence: TGCGCCAGCAGCCAAACAGGGCTTAACTATGGCTACACCTTC.